The sequence of this TCR beta chain was determined in a study of cytomegalovirus exposure and HLA in healthy donors. As for the study in general: Earlier, 150 million to 200 million T cells were analyzed, and 95 million to 140 million unique TCR beta sequences were found among them.

Study observations and caveats: Versus the roughly 700-donor mean, an Asian-associated ancestry cluster reportedly showed fewer N-insertions in a later analysis. There were around 160 TCR beta chains listed as cytomegalovirus-associated. In a later analysis, a missense DCLRE1C variant was linked to TCR beta V- and J-gene trimming.

With respect to this clone: Its specificity is not known.

Vbeta (60) and Jbeta (13) primers were used in the PCR. Measured with immunoSEQ multiplex PCR; TCRdb has only the in-frame clones, and not every one. The data hold about 120,000 clones, with 65% to 90% observed a single time. Sequencing used PBMCs. The TCR was taken from a woman between 25 and 40 years old in good health and CMV-seronegative.

CDR3 DNA sequence: TGTGCCAGCAGCTCCCACGGGAGGGGGAGCCACGAGCAGTACTTC. Protein sequence: CASSSHGRGSHEQYF. The chain is built from TRBV11-2 and TRBJ2-7; TRBD2 matches 8 bases. The CDR3 consists of 15 residues. Looked up from germline, CDR1 is SGHAT and CDR2 is FQNNGV. V trimming: 4 bases; J trimming: 5 bases; junction bases outside the gene matches: 10.